These T cell receptor beta chains were read from a single sample in a study of tumor and adjacent non-tumor tissue in lung cancer. A single record per CDR3 protein comes from TCRdb applying MiXCR to the multiplex PCR reads. Of fewer than 85,000 distinct CDR3 sequences in the sample, less than 80% were seen once. The sample comprised lung tumor tissue. All receptors derive from a man in his 60s with non-small cell lung cancer. Both conserved end residues are part of each CDR3. Each record gives: J gene, clone size, V gene, CDR3 protein. The listing skips clone size in some rows; elsewhere it reads once, few, many or a size class.

>TRBJ2-1|NA|TRBV28
CASSFTPREVGSGEKFF
>TRBJ2-2|NA|TRBV6-6
CARSYSVTGELFF
>NA|NA|TRBV29-1
CSVDGGGPSTDTQHF
>TRBJ2-1|NA|TRBV5-4
CASNLDRTNNEQFF
>TRBJ2-3|NA|TRBV20-1
CSSLAGPMITDTHYF
>TRBJ2-1|NA|TRBV29-1
CSVEEASGSWSGHFF
>TRBJ2-2|NA|TRBV28
CASCLIADLDTGELFF
>TRBJ2-3|NA|TRBV12-3/TRBV12-4
CASSYYTLAGFTDTQYF
>TRBJ2-3|few|TRBV5-4
CASSPIERELGDTHYF
>TRBJ1-1|NA|TRBV6-5
CASSETFNTEAFF
>TRBJ2-2|NA|TRBV11-2
CVSDYTRDTGELFF
>TRBJ1-2|NA|TRBV6-5
CASGRGGYSYTF
>TRBJ1-1|NA|TRBV5-1
CASNLAMGSSNTESFF
>TRBJ1-2|NA|TRBV29-1
CSVGFNTGTGSNYAYTF
>TRBJ2-1|NA|TRBV29-1
CSVAEGLSNQQFF
>TRBJ2-1|many|TRBV6-1
CASSEEGLAGEDEQFF
>TRBJ2-7|NA|TRBV10-3
CAINVQEPNTYEQYF
>TRBJ2-3|NA|TRBV6-5
CASSALQGGYTDTQYF
>TRBJ2-6|NA|TRBV10-3
CANSEHGTSGRDSGANVLTF
>TRBJ2-1|NA|TRBV29-1
CSVARNHEQLF
>TRBJ2-7|NA|TRBV6-5
CTSSSLTQNYEQYF
>TRBJ1-4|NA|TRBV9
CTSSPGPVNEKLFF
>TRBJ2-7|once|TRBV20-1
CDARSRGYDQYF
>TRBJ2-2|few|TRBV6-6
CASRWTGKGTGELFF
>TRBJ2-4|NA|TRBV20-1
CSARGPDSIQYF
>TRBJ2-2|NA|TRBV29-1
CSVFLAGPGTGSCFF
>TRBJ2-1|NA|TRBV6-5
CASSRSNFDNEQFF
>TRBJ2-2|NA|TRBV5-1
CASSSNRGELTGELFF
>TRBJ2-7|NA|TRBV6-5
CVSGYSRRERAKQYF
>TRBJ2-1|NA|TRBV6-2/TRBV6-3
CVSSYTDGFREQFF
>TRBJ2-1|many|TRBV20-1
CSARTVAGGQNEQFF
>TRBJ2-7|NA|TRBV20-1
CDARRGLGIYEQYF
>TRBJ2-1|NA|TRBV11-3
CTSSLGPSRGNEQFF
>TRBJ2-2|NA|TRBV10-2
CANRDTGTGELFF
>TRBJ1-2|NA|TRBV20-1
CSARTRANYGYTF
>TRBJ2-7|NA|TRBV11-2
CASRKEENSCEQYF
>TRBJ2-3|few|TRBV20-1
CSARDEGLTDTQYF
>TRBJ2-5|NA|TRBV29-1
CSVARTGQETQYF